The clone carrying this T cell receptor (beta chain) was counted between two and nine times. The antigen is unknown. These data come from a study of T cells in localized non-small cell lung cancer. General study points: Paired adjacent lung recovered a median about 60 of the top 100 tumor clones. Greater blood T cell density accompanied longer overall survival.

TCRdb's table, derived via immunoSEQ multiplex PCR, lists solely in-frame clones and lacks some. The sample contains fewer than 3,000 clones, 20% to 30% of which appear only once. This CDR3 contains 14 residues. V lost 3 bases to trimming and J lost 2 bases, with 8 bases between them. Per germline, CDR1 LNHDA and CDR2 SQIVND (reference sequence). The sequence was obtained from a female donor of 60 years or more with stage I lung adenocarcinoma. Sequences were derived from lung tumor tissue, sampled before any cancer treatment. The J gene is TRBJ2-4, the V gene TRBV19, with D unclear. The CDR3 spells CASSMMGSKNIQYF. Written as DNA, the CDR3 is TGTGCCAGTAGTATGATGGGGTCCAAAAACATTCAGTACTTC.